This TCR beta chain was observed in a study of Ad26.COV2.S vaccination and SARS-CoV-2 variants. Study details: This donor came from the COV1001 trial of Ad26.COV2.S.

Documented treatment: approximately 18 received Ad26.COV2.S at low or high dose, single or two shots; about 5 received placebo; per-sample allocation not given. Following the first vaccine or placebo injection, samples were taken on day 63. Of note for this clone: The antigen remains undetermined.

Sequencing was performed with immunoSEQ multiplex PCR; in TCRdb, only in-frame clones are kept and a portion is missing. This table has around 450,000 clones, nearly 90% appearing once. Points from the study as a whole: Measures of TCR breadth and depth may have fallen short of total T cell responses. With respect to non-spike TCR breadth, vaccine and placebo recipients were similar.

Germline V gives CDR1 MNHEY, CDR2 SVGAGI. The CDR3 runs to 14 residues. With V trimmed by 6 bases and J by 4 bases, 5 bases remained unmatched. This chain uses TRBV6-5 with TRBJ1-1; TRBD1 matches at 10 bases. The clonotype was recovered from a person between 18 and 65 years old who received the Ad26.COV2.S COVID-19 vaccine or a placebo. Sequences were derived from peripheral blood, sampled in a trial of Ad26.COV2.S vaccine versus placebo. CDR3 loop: CASRGDRGGTEAFF. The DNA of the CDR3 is TGTGCCAGCAGGGGGGACAGGGGAGGCACTGAAGCTTTCTTT.